The 29 T cell receptor beta chains reported below all come from one sample, sequenced in a study of blood T cell repertoires in COVID-19. Measured with immunoSEQ multiplex PCR; TCRdb has only the in-frame clones, and not every one. The sample carries about 64,000 clones, 88% recorded once. The sequencing sample was made of peripheral blood. The receptor set was obtained from a woman aged 55-75 years with COVID-19, enrolled during active disease.

This clone was detected a few times. The rearrangement joins TRBV7-8 to TRBJ2-3, with D possibly matching TRBD2 (6 bases). V lost 4 bases to trimming and J lost 4 bases, with 12 bases between them. The CDR3 runs to 14 residues. Germline V CDR1 and CDR2: SGHVS, FQNEAQ. CDR3 nucleotide sequence: TGTGCCAGCAGCTCTACCTCTAGCGCAGATACGCAGTATTTT. Its protein is CASSSTSSADTQYF.

The V and J genes are TRBV24-1 and TRBJ2-3; perhaps TRBD2 as D (7 bases). The germline V and J ends were trimmed by 4 bases and 2 bases, with 12 bases remaining between them. This CDR3 contains 15 residues. Per the germline V gene, CDR1 is KGHDR and CDR2 is SFDVKD. The CDR3 protein is CATSEGRGDTDTQYF. The DNA for the CDR3 is TGTGCCACCAGTGAAGGGAGGGGGGACACAGATACGCAGTATTTT.

The chain recombines TRBV3-1 (or the pseudogene TRBV3-2) with TRBJ2-5, with D perhaps matching TRBD2 (6 bases). Trimming stripped 3 bases from V and 6 bases from J, with 20 bases between. Germline V gene data show CDR1 as LGHDT and CDR2 as YNNKEL (reference sequence). The CDR3 length is 16 residues. The CDR3 region has the DNA TGTGCCAGCAGCCAGCGGGGTTCTGGCGCCTCAAAGACCCAGTACTTC. Translating gives CASSQRGSGASKTQYF.

V and J are TRBV24-1 and TRBJ2-1; D is undetermined. V was shortened by 4 bases and J by 7 bases, with 13 bases between the two germline ends. The CDR3 loop spans 14 amino acids. Germline lookup yields CDR1 KGHDR and CDR2 SFDVKD. This CDR3 reads CATSDPGSRNEQFF. CDR3 in DNA: TGTGCCACCAGTGACCCCGGCTCCAGGAATGAGCAGTTCTTC.

J is TRBJ1-1 and V is TRBV11-3, with D possibly being TRBD1 (6 bases). In germline, CDR1 is SGHNT, CDR2 YENEEA. The CDR3 has 13 amino acids. V dropped 5 bases and J dropped 10 bases, with 17 bases sitting between them. CDR3 residues: CASSPRQAVGAFF. CDR3 DNA sequence: TGTGCCAGCAGCCCGCGACAGGCCGTAGGAGCTTTCTTT. The full variable domain, with the rest looked up from reference TRBV11-3 and TRBJ1-1, is EAGVVQSPRYKIIEKKQPVAFWCNPISGHNTLYWYLQNLGQGPELLIRYENEEAVDDSQLPKDRFSAERLKGVDSTLKIQPAELGDSAVYLCASSPRQAVGAFFGQGTRLTVV.

The chain employs TRBV2 and TRBJ2-7, with 16 positions matching TRBD2. The germline V gene encodes CDR1 SNHLY and CDR2 FYNNEI. V gave up 6 bases and J gave up 6 bases; unmatched junction bases: 11. The CDR3 extends over 17 amino acids. CDR3 coding DNA: TGTGCCAGCAGAACCGGGACTAGCGGGAGGGCCGTGGGCGAGCAGTACTTC. Its translation is CASRTGTSGRAVGEQYF.

The chain employs TRBV28 and TRBJ2-3; 8 bases are a match to TRBD2. Germline lookup yields CDR1 MDHEN and CDR2 SYDVKM. Losses at the gene ends were 5 bases for V and 2 bases for J; bases not matched to a gene: 12. The CDR3 is 17 amino acids. The CDR3 nucleotides read TGTGCCAGCAGTCCCCCACGGCGGGGGGCCTTCACAGATACGCAGTATTTT. Its protein product is CASSPPRRGAFTDTQYF.

This chain's CDR3 is CASSNLTGRTEAFF. DNA for the CDR3: TGTGCCAGCAGTAACCTGACAGGGCGGACTGAAGCTTTCTTT. The chain links TRBV2 to TRBJ1-1; 7 bases match TRBD1. Germline-derived CDR1 and CDR2 are SNHLY and FYNNEI. This CDR3 has 14 amino acids. J was trimmed by 5 bases and V by 5 bases; bases with no gene match: 8.

V gene TRBV3-1 (or the pseudogene TRBV3-2) combines with J gene TRBJ2-5; D gene ambiguous. Trimming removed 2 bases at V and 4 bases at J, with 11 bases between. Per the germline V gene, CDR1 is LGHDT and CDR2 is YNNKEL (reference sequence). This CDR3 is 14 amino acids long. The CDR3 region is CASSQYITPETQYF. CDR3 nucleotides: TGTGCCAGCAGCCAATATATAACTCCAGAGACCCAGTACTTC.

The V and J genes are TRBV19 and TRBJ1-5, with 9 bases that match TRBD1. With V trimmed by 3 bases and J by 2 bases, 2 bases remained unmatched. Germline-derived CDR1 and CDR2 are LNHDA and SQIVND (reference sequence). The length of the CDR3 is 15 residues. The CDR3 protein is CASSMGQGGNQPQHF. CDR3 nucleotide sequence: TGTGCCAGTAGTATGGGACAGGGAGGCAATCAGCCCCAGCATTTT.

This chain connects TRBV2 to TRBJ1-5, with D possibly TRBD1 on 5 matching bases. CDR1 is SNHLY and CDR2 is FYNNEI in the germline V gene. This CDR3 has 13 residues. Trimming removed 7 bases from V and 6 bases from J, with 13 bases in between. CDR3 coding DNA: TGTGCCAGCAATGGCAGGGAAGGTCAGCCCCAGCATTTT. Its protein product is CASNGREGQPQHF.

The chain uses TRBV28 and TRBJ1-1, with a weak D call TRBD1 (5 bases). V gave up 7 bases and J gave up 3 bases, with 15 bases separating them. The CDR3 has 14 amino acids. Per germline, CDR1 MDHEN and CDR2 SYDVKM. The CDR3 reads CASTDSTSHTEAFF. CDR3 in DNA: TGTGCCAGCACCGACAGTACCAGTCACACTGAAGCTTTCTTT. Supplemented by reference TRBV28 and TRBJ1-1, the full variable domain reads DVKVTQSSRYLVKRTGEKVFLECVQDMDHENMFWYRQDPGLGLRLIYFSYDVKMKEKGDIPEGYSVSREKKERFSLILESASTNQTSMYLCASTDSTSHTEAFFGQGTRLTVV.

The chain links TRBV11-3 to TRBJ2-7; 11 bases agree with TRBD1. From germline, CDR1 is SGHNT and CDR2 YENEEA. The CDR3 is 13 residues long. V trimming: 5 bases; J trimming: 9 bases; junction bases outside the gene matches: 6. This chain's CDR3 is CASSPGTGGRQYF. The CDR3 coding sequence is TGTGCCAGCAGCCCCGGGACAGGGGGACGGCAGTACTTC. Full variable domain (missing parts from reference TRBV11-3 and TRBJ2-7): EAGVVQSPRYKIIEKKQPVAFWCNPISGHNTLYWYLQNLGQGPELLIRYENEEAVDDSQLPKDRFSAERLKGVDSTLKIQPAELGDSAVYLCASSPGTGGRQYFGPGTRLTVT.

V gene TRBV19 combines with J gene TRBJ2-2, with 9 bases that match TRBD1. The germline V gene encodes CDR1 LNHDA and CDR2 SQIVND (reference sequence). Trimming at V came to 5 bases and at J to 2 bases, leaving 6 bases not matched to a gene. The CDR3 length is 16 residues. The CDR3: CASSPRTGVNTGELFF. CDR3 nucleotides: TGTGCCAGTAGTCCCCGGACAGGGGTTAACACCGGGGAGCTGTTTTTT.

The chain carries TRBV19 and TRBJ2-1, with 10 bases identical to TRBD2. The CDR3 consists of 16 residues. With V trimmed by 6 bases and J by 5 bases, 10 bases remained unmatched. Germline V CDR1 and CDR2: LNHDA, SQIVND (reference sequence). This chain's CDR3 is CASSMKTSGYDNEQFF. CDR3 sequence (DNA): TGTGCCAGTAGCATGAAGACTAGCGGGTATGACAATGAGCAGTTCTTC.

The chain combines TRBV5-1 with TRBJ2-1; TRBD2 agrees at 8 bases. In germline, CDR1 is SGHRS, CDR2 YFSETQ. The V gene end was trimmed by 2 bases and the J gene end by 10 bases; junction bases not matched to a gene: 5. The CDR3 is 13 amino acids. The CDR3 region has the DNA TGCGCCAGCAGCTTATTTAGCGGGGCAGAGCAGTTCTTC. Translation: CASSLFSGAEQFF.

The rearrangement uses TRBV4-1 and TRBJ2-7; 9 bases match TRBD2. V shed 3 bases, J shed 4 bases, and the junction held 13 bases outside the gene matches. The CDR3 runs 17 residues. Germline V lookup: CDR1 MGHRA, CDR2 YSYEKL. The CDR3 protein is CASSQYWGLAGVYEQYF. CDR3 in DNA: TGCGCCAGCAGCCAGTATTGGGGGTTAGCGGGGGTATACGAGCAGTACTTC.

The V call is TRBV19, the J call TRBJ2-7, with TRBD1 as a possible D gene (6 bases). The germline gives CDR1 LNHDA, CDR2 SQIVND (reference sequence). The CDR3 extends over 16 amino acids. Deletions cut 5 bases from V and 4 bases from J, with 21 bases between. The chain's CDR3 is CASSQEIAGVGYEQYF. The CDR3 DNA reads as TGTGCCAGTAGTCAAGAAATAGCAGGGGTGGGATACGAGCAGTACTTC.

The rearrangement joins TRBV29-1 to TRBJ1-2; 7 nucleotides line up with TRBD1. CDR3 length equals 14 residues. The V gene end was trimmed by 6 bases and the J gene end by 2 bases; junction bases not matched to a gene: 9. Germline V gene lookup returns CDR1 SQVTM and CDR2 ANQGSEA. CDR3 protein: CSVGVSGQNYGYTF. The DNA for the CDR3 is TGCAGCGTGGGGGTCTCGGGACAGAACTATGGCTACACCTTC.

The V gene is TRBV18, the J gene TRBJ2-7; 7 bases agree with TRBD1. Germline V gene lookup returns CDR1 KGHSH and CDR2 LQKENI. This CDR3 region has 14 residues. The ends lost 3 bases at V and 4 bases at J; junction bases unmatched: 6. CDR3 residues: CASSPLTGWYEQYF. CDR3 bases: TGTGCCAGCTCACCCTTGACAGGGTGGTACGAGCAGTACTTC. The complete variable domain, with remaining parts taken from reference TRBV18 and TRBJ2-7, reads NAGVMQNPRHLVRRRGQEARLRCSPMKGHSHVYWYRQLPEEGLKFMVYLQKENIIDESGMPKERFSAEFPKEGPSILRIQQVVRGDSAAYFCASSPLTGWYEQYFGPGTRLTVT.

J is TRBJ2-2 and V is TRBV19; 7 bases align to TRBD2. CDR3 size: 15 residues. In germline, CDR1 is LNHDA, CDR2 SQIVND (reference sequence). The ends lost 3 bases at V and 3 bases at J; junction bases unmatched: 4. The CDR3 is CASSIQGGHTGELFF. DNA for the CDR3: TGTGCCAGTAGTATCCAGGGAGGGCACACCGGGGAGCTGTTTTTT.

The chain employs TRBV6-2 or TRBV6-3 and TRBJ2-7; TRBD1 is a possible D gene (6 bases). Deletions cut 4 bases from V and 7 bases from J, with 17 bases between. The CDR3 has 14 amino acids. Per the germline V gene, CDR1 is MNHEY and CDR2 is SVGEGT. CDR3 in amino acids: CASSSLNRAGEQYF. CDR3 DNA sequence: TGTGCCAGCAGTTCCTTAAACAGGGCCGGGGAGCAGTACTTC.

A few counts support this clone. The J gene is TRBJ1-6, the V gene TRBV4-3; a possible D gene is TRBD1 (5 bases). Germline V gene sequence: CDR1 LGHNA, CDR2 YSLEER. This CDR3 spans 13 amino acids. Trimming left V 4 bases short and J 7 bases short, with 8 bases between. The CDR3 DNA reads as TGCGCCAGCAGCCCAGGGCCCAATTCACCCCTCCACTTT. Translating it yields CASSPGPNSPLHF.

The CDR3 DNA sequence: TGTGCCTGGAGCATTACCAGCGAGCAGTACTTC. Amino acids: CAWSITSEQYF. This chain uses TRBV30 with TRBJ2-7; D gene ambiguous. V dropped 3 bases and J dropped 6 bases, with 9 bases sitting between them. The CDR3 has 11 residues. Germline CDR1 reads GTSNPN; CDR2 reads SVGIG (reference sequence).

The chain couples TRBV19 to TRBJ2-7; D may be TRBD2 (5 bases). The germline V gene encodes CDR1 LNHDA and CDR2 SQIVND (reference sequence). The CDR3 spans 14 residues. With 3 bases removed from V and 2 bases from J, the gap between germline ends came to 11 bases. The DNA of the CDR3 is TGTGCCAGTAGTATTAACAGCGGACCCTACGAGCAGTACTTC. Translated: CASSINSGPYEQYF. Based on the CDR3 plus reference TRBV19 and TRBJ2-7, the full variable domain is DGGITQSPKYLFRKEGQNVTLSCEQNLNHDAMYWYRQDPGQGLRLIYYSQIVNDFQKGDIAEGYSVSREKKESFPLTVTSAQKNPTAFYLCASSINSGPYEQYFGPGTRLTVT.

The chain is built from TRBV11-3 and TRBJ1-3; D possibly corresponds to TRBD1 (6 bases). V was trimmed by 2 bases and J by 0 bases, leaving 8 bases between them. This CDR3 has 15 residues. Germline V gives CDR1 SGHNT, CDR2 YENEEA. CDR3 sequence: CASSLRGASGNTIYF. The DNA for the CDR3 is TGTGCCAGCAGCTTACGGGGGGCCTCTGGAAACACCATATATTTT.

This clone was recorded a few times. The rearrangement links TRBV5-1 to TRBJ1-3; no reliable D call. The length of the CDR3 is 14 residues. V dropped 4 bases and J dropped 3 bases, with 11 bases sitting between them. Looked up from germline, CDR1 is SGHRS and CDR2 is YFSETQ. CDR3 sequence: CASSPGSDGNTIYF. The CDR3 DNA sequence: TGCGCCAGCAGCCCCGGGTCAGATGGAAACACCATATATTTT. Combining the CDR3 with reference TRBV5-1 and TRBJ1-3 gives the whole variable domain KAGVTQTPRYLIKTRGQQVTLSCSPISGHRSVSWYQQTPGQGLQFLFEYFSETQRNKGNFPGRFSGRQFSNSRSEMNVSTLELGDSALYLCASSPGSDGNTIYFGEGSWLTVV.

The rearrangement uses TRBV10-3 and TRBJ1-1; 7 nucleotides align to TRBD1. Germline lookup yields CDR1 ENHRY and CDR2 SYGVKD. J lost 1 base, V lost 7 bases, and 12 bases had no gene match. The CDR3 has 16 amino acids. The CDR3 loop reads CAITEGGQLRNTEAFF. The CDR3 DNA reads as TGTGCCATCACAGAGGGGGGACAGTTAAGGAACACTGAAGCTTTCTTT.

This rearrangement joins TRBV2 to TRBJ1-5; TRBD1 matches 9 bases. V was clipped by 4 bases and J by 4 bases; unmatched bases: 2. The CDR3 spans 14 residues. The V gene's germline CDR1 is SNHLY and CDR2 FYNNEI. CDR3 coding DNA: TGTGCCAGCAGTGCCGGGACAGGGAATCAGCCCCAGCATTTT. It specifies CASSAGTGNQPQHF.